This TCR beta chain was identified during a study of T cells after yellow fever vaccination. This clonotype appeared a few times. Germline V gene sequence: CDR1 MNHNS, CDR2 SASEGT. CDR3 length equals 14 residues. Between the trimmed V and J ends, which lost 7 bases and 2 bases, there was a span of 14 bases. Each CDR3 protein gets one entry after TCRdb re-called the 5' RACE reads with MiXCR. Of approximately 510,000 distinct CDR3 sequences in the sample, 21% were seen once. The specimen was PBMCs, collected 21 days after the first yellow fever vaccination. The clonotype originates from a man younger than 35 who received the YFV17D yellow fever vaccine. V and J are TRBV6-1 and TRBJ2-5, with a weak D call TRBD1 (6 bases). For the CDR3, the DNA is TGTGCCAGCACCAAAAACCAGGGGCAAGAGACCCAGTACTTC. Residues: CASTKNQGQETQYF.